This T cell receptor beta chain stems from a study of shared clonotypes between healthy human individuals. Among the unsorted PBMC samples, replicate PCRs used around 300 ng DNA, roughly 30,000 T cell genomes. This table comes from immunoSEQ multiplex PCR, and its TCRdb copy is limited to in-frame clones, with some not included. Of hundreds of thousands of clones listed, around 77% are singletons. Germline lookup yields CDR1 SGHNT and CDR2 YYREEE (reference sequence). CDR3 length: 15 amino acids. The junction had 6 bases not matched to a gene; V was cut back by 3 bases and J by 7 bases. The rearrangement joins TRBV5-4 to TRBJ1-4, with TRBD1 matching over 10 bases. Sequencing was performed on PBMCs. The receptor was isolated from a woman between 40 and 50 years old in good health. Some clones in this sample may be carry-over from other donors' samples. The CDR3 region is CASSSKGTGVEKLFF. The CDR3 bases are TGTGCCAGCAGCTCAAAGGGGACAGGGGTTGAAAAACTGTTTTTT. The full variable domain, with the rest looked up from reference TRBV5-4 and TRBJ1-4, is ETGVTQSPTHLIKTRGQQVTLRCSSQSGHNTVSWYQQALGQGPQFIFQYYREEENGRGNFPPRFSGLQFPNYSSELNVNALELDDSALYLCASSSKGTGVEKLFFGSGTQLSVL.